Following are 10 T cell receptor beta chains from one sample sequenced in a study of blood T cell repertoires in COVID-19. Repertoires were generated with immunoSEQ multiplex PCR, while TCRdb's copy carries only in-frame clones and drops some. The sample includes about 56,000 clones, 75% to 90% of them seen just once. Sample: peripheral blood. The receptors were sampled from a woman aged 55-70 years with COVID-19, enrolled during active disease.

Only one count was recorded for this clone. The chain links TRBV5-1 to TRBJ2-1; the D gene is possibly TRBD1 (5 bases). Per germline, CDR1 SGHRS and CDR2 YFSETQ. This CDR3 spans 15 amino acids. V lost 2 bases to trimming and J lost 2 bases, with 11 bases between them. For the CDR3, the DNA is TGCGCCAGCAGCTTACAGGCGAACCCCTACAATGAGCAGTTCTTC. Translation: CASSLQANPYNEQFF.

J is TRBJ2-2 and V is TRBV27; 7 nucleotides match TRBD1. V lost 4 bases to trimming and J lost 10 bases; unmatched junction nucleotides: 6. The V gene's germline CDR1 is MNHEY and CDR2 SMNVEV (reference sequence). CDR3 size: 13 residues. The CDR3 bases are TGTGCCAGCAGTTCGGACAGGTTTAAGGAGCTGTTTTTT. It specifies CASSSDRFKELFF.

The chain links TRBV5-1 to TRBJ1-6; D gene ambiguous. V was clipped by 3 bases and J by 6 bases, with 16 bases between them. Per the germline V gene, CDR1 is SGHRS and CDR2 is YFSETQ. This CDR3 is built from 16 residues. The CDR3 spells CASSSRPPTGNSPLHF. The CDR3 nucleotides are TGCGCCAGCAGCTCTAGGCCCCCGACGGGTAATTCACCCCTCCACTTT.

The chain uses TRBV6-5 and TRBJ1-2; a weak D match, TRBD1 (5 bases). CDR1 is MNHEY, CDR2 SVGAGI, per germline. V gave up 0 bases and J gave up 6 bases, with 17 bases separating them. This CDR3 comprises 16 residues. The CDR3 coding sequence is TGTGCCAGCAGTTACTCGGGACTCACCCCTTTGGATGGCTACACCTTC. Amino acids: CASSYSGLTPLDGYTF.

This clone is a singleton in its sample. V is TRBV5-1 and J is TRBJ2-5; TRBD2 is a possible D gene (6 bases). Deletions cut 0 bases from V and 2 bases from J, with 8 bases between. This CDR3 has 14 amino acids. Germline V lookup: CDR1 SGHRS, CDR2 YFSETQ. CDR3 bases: TGCGCCAGCAGCTTGGCCGGACTACAAGAGACCCAGTACTTC. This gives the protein CASSLAGLQETQYF.

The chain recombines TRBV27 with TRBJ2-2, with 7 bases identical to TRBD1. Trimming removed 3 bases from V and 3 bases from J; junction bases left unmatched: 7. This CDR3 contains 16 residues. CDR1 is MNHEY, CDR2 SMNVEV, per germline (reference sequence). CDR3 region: CASSFGTVDYTGELFF. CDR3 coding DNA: TGTGCCAGCAGTTTCGGGACAGTAGACTACACCGGGGAGCTGTTTTTT.

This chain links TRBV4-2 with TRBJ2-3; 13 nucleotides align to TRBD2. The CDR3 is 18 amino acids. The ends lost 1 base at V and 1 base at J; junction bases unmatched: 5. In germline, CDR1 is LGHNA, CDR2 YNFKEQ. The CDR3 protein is CASSQVLAGGPGTDTQYF. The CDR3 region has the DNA TGTGCCAGCAGCCAAGTACTAGCGGGAGGGCCCGGCACAGATACGCAGTATTTT.

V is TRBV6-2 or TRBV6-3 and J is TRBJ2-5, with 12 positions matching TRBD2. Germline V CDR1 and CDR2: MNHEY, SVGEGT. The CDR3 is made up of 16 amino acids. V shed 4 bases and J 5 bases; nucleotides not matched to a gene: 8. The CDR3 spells CASSSLAGGRYETQYF. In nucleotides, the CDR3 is TGTGCCAGCAGTTCCCTAGCGGGGGGGAGGTACGAGACCCAGTACTTC.

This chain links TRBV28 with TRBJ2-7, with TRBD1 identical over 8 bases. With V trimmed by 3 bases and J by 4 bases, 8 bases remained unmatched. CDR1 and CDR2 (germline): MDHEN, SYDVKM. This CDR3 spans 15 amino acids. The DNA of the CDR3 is TGTGCCAGCAGTTTTGCTACAGGGGGATATTACGAGCAGTACTTC. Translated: CASSFATGGYYEQYF.

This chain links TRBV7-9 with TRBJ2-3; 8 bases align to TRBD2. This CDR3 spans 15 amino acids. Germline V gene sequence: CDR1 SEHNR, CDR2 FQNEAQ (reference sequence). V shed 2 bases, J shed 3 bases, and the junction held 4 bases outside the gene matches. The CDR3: CASSLTGRGTDTQYF. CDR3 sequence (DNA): TGTGCCAGCAGCTTAACCGGGAGGGGGACAGATACGCAGTATTTT.